This record concerns one TCR beta chain sequence. As yet, its antigen is unknown. The CDR3 is 14 amino acids. Germline loops: CDR1 MDHEN, CDR2 SYDVKM. The V gene lost 1 base and the J gene lost 7 bases, with 13 bases spanning the gap. This entry comes from a study of cytomegalovirus exposure and HLA in healthy donors. Study results and limitations: Among TCR beta chains, those listed as cytomegalovirus-associated numbered approximately 150.

The primer mix had 60 Vbeta and 13 Jbeta primers. The protocol was immunoSEQ multiplex PCR, while the TCRdb copy is restricted to in-frame clones and leaves out a portion. The data contain 100,000 to 150,000 clones, around 75% of them singletons. This clonotype was sampled from a man aged 55 to 70 in good health and CMV-seropositive. The sequenced material came from PBMCs. This chain links TRBV28 with TRBJ1-2; tentative D call: TRBD1 (6 bases). Written as DNA, the CDR3 is TGTGCCAGCAGTTTATATCAGGGGAATACTGGCTACACCTTC. Protein product: CASSLYQGNTGYTF.